This T cell receptor (beta chain) was profiled in a study of shared clonotypes between healthy human individuals. About this clone itself: Antigen unknown.

The table came from immunoSEQ multiplex PCR; TCRdb's copy has only in-frame clones and leaves some out. The data show a few million clones, with around nine tenths seen just once and about 0.13% held by the top ten. This CDR3 is 12 amino acids long. CDR1 MNHNY and CDR2 SVGAGI come from the germline V gene (reference sequence). The V end was cut by 11 bases, the J end by 3 bases, with 11 bases between. Study-level findings and limits: Rarefaction gave evidence that sorted-subset sequencing remained incomplete despite large depth. Some naive CD4 clonotypes, around 5%, turned up in common across four donors. Investigators collected only blood, and repertoires in tissues likely differ. Represented diversity (both genetic and exposure-history) was limited by the small number of donors.

The sample taken for sequencing was naive CD4+ T cells sorted from blood. Subset specified: CD45RA+ positively selected. The chain links TRBV6-6 to TRBJ1-5; D not resolved. This TCR was sampled from a man younger than 35 in good health. CDR3 sequence: CAGWTPNQPQHF. The CDR3 DNA sequence: TGTGCCGGATGGACCCCCAATCAGCCCCAGCATTTT.